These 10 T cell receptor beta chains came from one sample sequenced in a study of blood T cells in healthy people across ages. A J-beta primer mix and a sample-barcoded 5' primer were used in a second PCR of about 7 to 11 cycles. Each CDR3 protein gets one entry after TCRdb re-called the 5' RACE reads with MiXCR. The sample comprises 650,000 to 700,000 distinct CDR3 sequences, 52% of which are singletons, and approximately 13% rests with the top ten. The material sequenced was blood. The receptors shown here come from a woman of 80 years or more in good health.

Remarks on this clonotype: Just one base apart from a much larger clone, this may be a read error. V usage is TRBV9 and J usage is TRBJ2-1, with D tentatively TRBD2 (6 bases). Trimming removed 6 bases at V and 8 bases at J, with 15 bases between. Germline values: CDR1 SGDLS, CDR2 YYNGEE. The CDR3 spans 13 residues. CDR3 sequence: CASTSAEGHEQFF. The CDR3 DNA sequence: TGTGCCAGCACCTCCGCGGAGGGCCATGAGCAGTTCTTC.

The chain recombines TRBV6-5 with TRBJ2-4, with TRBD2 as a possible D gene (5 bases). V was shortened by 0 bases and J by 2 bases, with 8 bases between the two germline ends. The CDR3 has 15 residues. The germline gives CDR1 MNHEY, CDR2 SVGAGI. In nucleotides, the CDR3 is TGTGCCAGCAGTTACTCGAGAGGGTCCAAAAACATTCAGTACTTC. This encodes CASSYSRGSKNIQYF.

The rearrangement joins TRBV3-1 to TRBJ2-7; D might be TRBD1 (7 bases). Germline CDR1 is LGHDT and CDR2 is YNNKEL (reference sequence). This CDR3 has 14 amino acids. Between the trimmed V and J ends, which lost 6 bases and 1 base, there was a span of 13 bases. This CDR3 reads CASRRGQQSYEQYF. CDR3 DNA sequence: TGTGCCAGCAGGCGGGGACAGCAATCCTACGAGCAGTACTTC.

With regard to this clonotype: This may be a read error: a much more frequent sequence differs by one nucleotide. The CDR3 region has the DNA TGTGCCAGCAGCCTGACTAGCTGGAGCACAGATACGCAGTATTTT. Amino acids: CASSLTSWSTDTQYF. The chain uses TRBV27 and TRBJ2-3; 7 bases are a match to TRBD2. Germline assignment: CDR1 MNHEY and CDR2 SMNVEV (reference sequence). Germline trimming cut 6 bases from V and 0 bases from J; bases unmatched to any gene: 6. The CDR3 has 15 residues.

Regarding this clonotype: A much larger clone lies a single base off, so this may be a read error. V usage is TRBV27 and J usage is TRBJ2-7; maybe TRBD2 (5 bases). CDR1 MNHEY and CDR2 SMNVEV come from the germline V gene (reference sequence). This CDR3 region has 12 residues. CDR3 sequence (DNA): TGTGCCAGCAGTACCAGACTAAACGAGCCGTACTTC. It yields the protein CASSTRLNEPYF.

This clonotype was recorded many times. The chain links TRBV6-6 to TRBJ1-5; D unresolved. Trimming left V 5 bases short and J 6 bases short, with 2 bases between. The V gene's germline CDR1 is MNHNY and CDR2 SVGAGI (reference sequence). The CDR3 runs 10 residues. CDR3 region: CASSRQPQHF. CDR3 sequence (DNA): TGTGCCAGCAGTCGTCAGCCCCAGCATTTT.

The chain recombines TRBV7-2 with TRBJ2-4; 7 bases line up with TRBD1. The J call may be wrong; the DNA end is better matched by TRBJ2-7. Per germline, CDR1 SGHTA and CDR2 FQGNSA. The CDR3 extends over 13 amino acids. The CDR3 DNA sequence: TGTGCCAGCAGCCCGGACAGGTTCTACGAGCAGTACTTC. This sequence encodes CASSPDRFYEQYF.

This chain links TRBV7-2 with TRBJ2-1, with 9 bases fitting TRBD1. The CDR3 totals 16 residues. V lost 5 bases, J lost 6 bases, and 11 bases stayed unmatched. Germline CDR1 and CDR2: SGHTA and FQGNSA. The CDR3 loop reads CASSARPGQGPNEQFF. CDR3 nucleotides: TGTGCCAGCAGCGCCAGACCGGGACAGGGACCCAATGAGCAGTTCTTC.

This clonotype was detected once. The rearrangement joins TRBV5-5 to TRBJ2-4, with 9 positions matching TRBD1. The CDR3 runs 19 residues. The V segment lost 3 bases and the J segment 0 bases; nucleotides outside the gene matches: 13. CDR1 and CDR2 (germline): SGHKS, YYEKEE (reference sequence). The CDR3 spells CASSSLGDRANLAKNIQYF. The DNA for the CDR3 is TGTGCCAGCAGCTCCCTGGGGGACAGGGCGAATCTAGCCAAAAACATTCAGTACTTC.

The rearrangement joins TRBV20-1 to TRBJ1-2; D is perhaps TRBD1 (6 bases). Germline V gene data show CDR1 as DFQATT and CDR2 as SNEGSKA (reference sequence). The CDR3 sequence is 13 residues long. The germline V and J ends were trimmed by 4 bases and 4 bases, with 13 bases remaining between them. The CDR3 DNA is TGCAGTGCTACCTCACAGGGTGGCTATGGCTACACCTTC. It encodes CSATSQGGYGYTF.